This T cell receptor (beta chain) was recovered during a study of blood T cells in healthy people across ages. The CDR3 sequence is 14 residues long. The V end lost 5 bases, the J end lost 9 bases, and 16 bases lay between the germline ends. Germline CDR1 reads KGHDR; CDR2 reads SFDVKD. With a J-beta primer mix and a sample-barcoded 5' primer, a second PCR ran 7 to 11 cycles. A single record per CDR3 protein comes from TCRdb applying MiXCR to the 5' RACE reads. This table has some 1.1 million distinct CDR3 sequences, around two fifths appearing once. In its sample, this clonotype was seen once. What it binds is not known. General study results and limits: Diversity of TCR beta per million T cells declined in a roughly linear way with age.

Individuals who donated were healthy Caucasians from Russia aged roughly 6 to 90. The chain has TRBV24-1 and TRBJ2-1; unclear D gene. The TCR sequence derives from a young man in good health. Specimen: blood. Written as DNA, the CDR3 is TGTGCCACCAGTGGTCCCCCCCCACAGCCTGAGCAGTTCTTC. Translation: CATSGPPPQPEQFF.